Shown below are 9 T cell receptor beta chains from a single sample sequenced in a study of blood T cell repertoires in COVID-19. Produced via immunoSEQ multiplex PCR; TCRdb's table is partial and in-frame only. The table lists around 60,000 clones, 88% of them singletons. The sequenced material came from peripheral blood. These receptor sequences come from a man aged 50-59 years with active COVID-19.

The V call is TRBV6-5, the J call TRBJ1-1; a weak D match, TRBD1 (6 bases). The CDR3 length is 11 residues. The V end lost 6 bases, the J end lost 11 bases, and 13 bases lay between the germline ends. CDR1 MNHEY and CDR2 SVGAGI come from the germline V gene. The CDR3 DNA sequence: TGTGCCAGCAGCTCGACAGGAGTCGCTTTCTTT. It yields the protein CASSSTGVAFF.

The genes are TRBV20-1 and TRBJ2-7; the D is unclear. CDR3 length: 12 amino acids. CDR1 DFQATT and CDR2 SNEGSKA come from the germline V gene (reference sequence). The V end lost 3 bases, the J end lost 1 base, and 7 bases lay between the germline ends. The CDR3 spells CSASPKSYEQYF. Written as DNA, the CDR3 is TGCAGTGCTAGTCCTAAATCCTACGAGCAGTACTTC.

J is TRBJ2-2 and V is TRBV12-3 or TRBV12-4, with D possibly matching TRBD1 (6 bases). V was pared by 5 bases and J by 6 bases, with 10 bases between. The CDR3 is 13 amino acids. The CDR3 loop is CASSLTGPGELFF. CDR3 nucleotides: TGTGCCAGCAGTCTCACAGGGCCCGGGGAGCTGTTTTTT.

The CDR3 DNA reads as TGTGCCAGCAGCGGGGACAGGGGCTACGAGCAGTACTTC. This gives the protein CASSGDRGYEQYF. This sequence joins TRBV2 and TRBJ2-7, with 10 bases matching TRBD1. The germline gives CDR1 SNHLY, CDR2 FYNNEI. Trimming removed 6 bases from V and 3 bases from J; junction bases left unmatched: 2. The CDR3 sequence is 13 residues long.

The V call is TRBV4-2, the J call TRBJ2-3; 11 bases agree with TRBD2. Germline assignment: CDR1 LGHNA and CDR2 YNFKEQ. The CDR3 runs to 16 residues. The junction had 5 bases not matched to a gene; V was cut back by 6 bases and J by 0 bases. CDR3 residues: CASRKLAGESTDTQYF. CDR3 nucleotide sequence: TGTGCCAGCAGAAAACTAGCGGGGGAGAGCACAGATACGCAGTATTTT.

This chain connects TRBV6-6 to TRBJ1-5; perhaps TRBD1 as D (6 bases). The CDR3 sequence is 17 residues long. V dropped 5 bases and J dropped 1 base, with 18 bases sitting between them. Looked up from germline, CDR1 is MNHNY and CDR2 is SVGAGI (reference sequence). The CDR3 DNA sequence: TGTGCCAGCAGTCCGGGGAGCGGGGGGGCAAGCAATCAGCCCCAGCATTTT. This encodes CASSPGSGGASNQPQHF.

This chain joins TRBV12-3 or TRBV12-4 and TRBJ2-7; 7 bases are a match to TRBD1. V lost 1 base and J lost 6; bases outside the gene matches: 3. This CDR3 has 13 residues. CDR3 in amino acids: CASSLGQGGEQYF. In DNA, the CDR3 is TGTGCCAGCAGTTTAGGACAGGGCGGCGAGCAGTACTTC.

The CDR3 loop reads CASSQDLSGALRGTDTQYF. CDR3 in DNA: TGTGCCAGCAGCCAAGATTTATCAGGAGCCCTCCGGGGGACAGATACGCAGTATTTT. V gene TRBV4-2 combines with J gene TRBJ2-3; tentatively, D is TRBD2 (6 bases). CDR3 size: 19 residues. The V end lost 0 bases, the J end lost 3 bases, and 22 bases lay between the germline ends. The germline CDR1 and CDR2 sequences are LGHNA and YNFKEQ.

The chain has TRBV19 and TRBJ2-2; D may be TRBD2 (6 bases). In germline, CDR1 is LNHDA, CDR2 SQIVND (reference sequence). The V end lost 4 bases, the J end lost 6 bases, and 12 bases lay between the germline ends. The CDR3 runs to 14 residues. The CDR3: CASSTPQRAGELFF. The CDR3 DNA is TGTGCCAGTAGTACCCCCCAGCGGGCCGGGGAGCTGTTTTTT.